Each of the 5 T cell receptor beta chains below was sequenced from the same sample in a study of T cell repertoires in cytomegalovirus infection. Antigens for these TCRs are unknown. TCRdb processed the reads anew with MiXCR; each CDR3 protein has one entry. This sample carries fewer than 1,000,000 distinct CDR3 sequences, 30% to 40% of them seen once, and the ten largest clones take 11% to 15%. The source material was cultured CD8+ T cells from PBMCs, sampled from culture after CMV antigen stimulation. These receptors originate from a human donor in good health (CMV status not recorded). Some clones in this sample may be carry-over from other donors' samples.

The table lists this clonotype with many counts. This rearrangement joins TRBV27 to TRBJ2-7; D possibly corresponds to TRBD1 (6 bases). The germline V gene encodes CDR1 MNHEY and CDR2 SMNVEV (reference sequence). The germline V and J ends were trimmed by 8 bases and 0 bases, with 8 bases remaining between them. The CDR3 extends over 12 amino acids. The CDR3 here is CASSDSSYEQYF. The CDR3 bases are TGTGCCAGCTCGGACAGCTCCTACGAGCAGTACTTC.

The V gene is TRBV28, the J gene TRBJ1-2; D perhaps matches TRBD1 (5 bases). CDR1 MDHEN and CDR2 SYDVKM come from the germline V gene. The CDR3 contains 13 residues. V was shortened by 8 bases and J by 4 bases, with 14 bases between the two germline ends. The CDR3 sequence is CASGTDLGYGYTF. CDR3 coding DNA: TGTGCCAGCGGGACCGACCTCGGCTATGGCTACACCTTC.

This chain connects TRBV7-9 to TRBJ1-5; the D gene is possibly TRBD1 (6 bases). With 6 bases removed from V and 5 bases from J, the gap between germline ends came to 20 bases. Germline values: CDR1 SEHNR, CDR2 FQNEAQ (reference sequence). The CDR3 totals 16 residues. The CDR3 sequence: CASRLTTGGGHQPQHF. The DNA for the CDR3 is TGTGCCAGCAGACTAACGACGGGCGGGGGCCATCAGCCCCAGCATTTT.

This clonotype was observed a few times. V is TRBV24-1 and J is TRBJ2-1; perhaps TRBD2 as D (5 bases). Per germline, CDR1 KGHDR and CDR2 SFDVKD. Trimming shortened V by 4 bases and J by 9 bases, and 12 bases separated the two germline ends. This CDR3 comprises 13 residues. CDR3: CATSDPGFREQFF. The CDR3 DNA reads as TGTGCCACCAGTGACCCGGGGTTCCGTGAGCAGTTCTTC.

This chain links TRBV15 with TRBJ1-2; no firm D call. From germline, CDR1 is LNHNV and CDR2 YYDKDF (reference sequence). The CDR3 has 13 amino acids. V lost 5 bases to trimming and J lost 5 bases, with 12 bases between them. The DNA of the CDR3 is TGTGCCACCAGCCTCAACGGGAGATATGGCTACACCTTC. Translated, it gives CATSLNGRYGYTF.